This section outlines one T cell receptor (beta chain) sequence together with its context. Data came from immunoSEQ multiplex PCR; TCRdb stores just in-frame clones and leaves some out. The sample has thousands of clones; around two thirds are singletons. This entry is derived from a study of chemoradiotherapy in HPV16-positive cancers. Germline V gene sequence: CDR1 SNHLY, CDR2 FYNNEI. Trimming removed 7 bases at V and 4 bases at J, with 10 bases between. This CDR3 spans 13 amino acids. The biological material was taken from a patient who underwent chemoradiotherapy. This sequence originates from a human donor with HPV-associated anogenital cancer. The chain combines TRBV2 with TRBJ2-2, with D possibly matching TRBD1 (5 bases). The CDR3 region has the DNA TGTGCCAGCACAGGGATCTTCACCGGGGAGCTGTTTTTT. It codes for CASTGIFTGELFF.